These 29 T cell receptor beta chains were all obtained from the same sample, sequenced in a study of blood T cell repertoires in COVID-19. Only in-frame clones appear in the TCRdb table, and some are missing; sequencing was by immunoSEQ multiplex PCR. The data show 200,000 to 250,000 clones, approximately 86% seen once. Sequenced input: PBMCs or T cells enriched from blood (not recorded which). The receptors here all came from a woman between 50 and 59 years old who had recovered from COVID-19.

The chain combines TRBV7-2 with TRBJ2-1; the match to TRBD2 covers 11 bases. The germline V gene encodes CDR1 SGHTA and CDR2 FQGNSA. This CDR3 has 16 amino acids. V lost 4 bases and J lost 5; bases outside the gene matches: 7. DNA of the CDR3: TGTGCCAGCAGCTGGACCGGGACTAGCGGAAACAATGAGCAGTTCTTC. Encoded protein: CASSWTGTSGNNEQFF.

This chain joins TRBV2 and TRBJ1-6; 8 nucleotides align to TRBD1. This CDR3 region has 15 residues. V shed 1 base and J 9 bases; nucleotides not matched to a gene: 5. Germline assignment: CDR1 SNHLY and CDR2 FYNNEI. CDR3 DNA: TGTGCCAGCAGTGAAGTGGGCAGGGGGCGTTCACCCCTCCACTTT. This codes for CASSEVGRGRSPLHF. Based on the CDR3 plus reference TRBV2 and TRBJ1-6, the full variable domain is EPEVTQTPSHQVTQMGQEVILRCVPISNHLYFYWYRQILGQKVEFLVSFYNNEISEKSEIFDDQFSVERPDGSNFTLKIRSTKLEDSAMYFCASSEVGRGRSPLHFGNGTRLTVT.

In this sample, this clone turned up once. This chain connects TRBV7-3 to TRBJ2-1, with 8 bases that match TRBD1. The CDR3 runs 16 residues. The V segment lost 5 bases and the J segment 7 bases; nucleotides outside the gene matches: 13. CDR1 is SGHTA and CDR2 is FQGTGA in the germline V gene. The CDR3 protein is CASSTTGQGSGNEQFF. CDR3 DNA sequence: TGTGCCAGCAGCACAACCGGACAGGGAAGTGGAAATGAGCAGTTCTTC.

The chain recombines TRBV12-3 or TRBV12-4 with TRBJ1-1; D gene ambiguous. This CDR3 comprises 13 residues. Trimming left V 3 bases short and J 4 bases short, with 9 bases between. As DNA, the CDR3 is TGTGCCAGCAGTTTCGGGGAACGCACTGAAGCTTTCTTT. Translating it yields CASSFGERTEAFF.

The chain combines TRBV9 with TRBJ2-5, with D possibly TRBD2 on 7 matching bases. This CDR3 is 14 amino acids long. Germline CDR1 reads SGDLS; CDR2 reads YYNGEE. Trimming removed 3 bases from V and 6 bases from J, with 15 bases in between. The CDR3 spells CASSAGGGGKTQYF. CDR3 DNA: TGTGCCAGCAGCGCAGGAGGGGGGGGGAAGACCCAGTACTTC.

CDR3 coding DNA: TGCGCCAGCAGTCAGACACCGGGACAGGGCCCTGGGGGCACTGAAGCTTTCTTT. Its protein product is CASSQTPGQGPGGTEAFF. V gene TRBV5-1 combines with J gene TRBJ1-1, with TRBD1 identical over 9 bases. V was clipped by 5 bases and J by 4 bases; unmatched bases: 18. There are 18 residues in the CDR3. The germline V gene has CDR1 SGHRS and CDR2 YFSETQ.

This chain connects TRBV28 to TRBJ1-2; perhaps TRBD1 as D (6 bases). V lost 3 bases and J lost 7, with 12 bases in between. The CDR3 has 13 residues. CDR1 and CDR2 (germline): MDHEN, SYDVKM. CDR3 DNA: TGTGCCAGCAGTTTCCAGGGGTTCGGTGGCTACACCTTC. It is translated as CASSFQGFGGYTF.

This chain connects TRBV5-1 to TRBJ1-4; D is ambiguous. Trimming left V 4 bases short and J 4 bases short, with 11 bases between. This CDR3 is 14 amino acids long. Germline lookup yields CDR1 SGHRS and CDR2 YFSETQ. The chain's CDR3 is CASSNSLGNEKLFF. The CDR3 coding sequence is TGCGCCAGCAGCAACAGTTTAGGTAATGAAAAACTGTTTTTT.

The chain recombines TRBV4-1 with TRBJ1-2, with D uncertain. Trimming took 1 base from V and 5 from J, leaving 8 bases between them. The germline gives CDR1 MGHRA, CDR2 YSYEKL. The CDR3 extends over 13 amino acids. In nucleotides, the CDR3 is TGCGCCAGCAGCCAAGGAGGGCAATATGGCTACACCTTC. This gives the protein CASSQGGQYGYTF.

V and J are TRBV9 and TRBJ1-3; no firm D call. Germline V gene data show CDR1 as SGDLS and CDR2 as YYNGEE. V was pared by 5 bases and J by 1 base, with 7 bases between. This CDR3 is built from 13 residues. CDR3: CASRAGSGNTIYF. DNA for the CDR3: TGTGCCAGCAGGGCAGGATCTGGAAACACCATATATTTT. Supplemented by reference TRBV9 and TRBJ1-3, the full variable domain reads DSGVTQTPKHLITATGQRVTLRCSPRSGDLSVYWYQQSLDQGLQFLIQYYNGEERAKGNILERFSAQQFPDLHSELNLSSLELGDSALYFCASRAGSGNTIYFGEGSWLTVV.

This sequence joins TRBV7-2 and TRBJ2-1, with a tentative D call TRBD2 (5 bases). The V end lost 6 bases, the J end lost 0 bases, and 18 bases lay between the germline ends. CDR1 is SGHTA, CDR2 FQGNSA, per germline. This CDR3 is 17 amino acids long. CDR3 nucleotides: TGTGCCAGCAGTTTAAGGCATGCGGGCCTCTCCTACAATGAGCAGTTCTTC. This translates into CASSLRHAGLSYNEQFF.

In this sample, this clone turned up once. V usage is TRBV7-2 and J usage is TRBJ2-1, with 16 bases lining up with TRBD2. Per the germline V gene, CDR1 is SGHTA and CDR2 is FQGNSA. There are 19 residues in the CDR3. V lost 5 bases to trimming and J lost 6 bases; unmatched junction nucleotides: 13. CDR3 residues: CASSPVPGLAGGPFNEQFF. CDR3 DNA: TGTGCCAGCAGCCCTGTCCCGGGACTAGCGGGAGGGCCTTTCAATGAGCAGTTCTTC.

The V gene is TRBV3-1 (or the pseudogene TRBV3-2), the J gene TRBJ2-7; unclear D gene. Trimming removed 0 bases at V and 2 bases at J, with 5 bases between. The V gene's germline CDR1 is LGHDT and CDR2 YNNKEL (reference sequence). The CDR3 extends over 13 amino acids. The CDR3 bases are TGTGCCAGCAGCCAAGATGGCCCCTACGAGCAGTACTTC. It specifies CASSQDGPYEQYF.

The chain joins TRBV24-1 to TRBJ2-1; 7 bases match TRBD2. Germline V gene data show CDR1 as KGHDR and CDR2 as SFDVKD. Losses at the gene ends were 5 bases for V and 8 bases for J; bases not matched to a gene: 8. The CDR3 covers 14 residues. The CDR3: CATSGGGSLYEQFF. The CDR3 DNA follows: TGTGCCACCAGTGGGGGCGGGAGTCTCTATGAGCAGTTCTTC.

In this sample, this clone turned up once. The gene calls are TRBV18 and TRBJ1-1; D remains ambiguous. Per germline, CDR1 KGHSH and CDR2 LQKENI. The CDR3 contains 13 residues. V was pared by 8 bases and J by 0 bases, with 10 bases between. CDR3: CASTGAMNTEAFF. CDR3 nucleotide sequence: TGTGCCAGCACGGGAGCCATGAACACTGAAGCTTTCTTT. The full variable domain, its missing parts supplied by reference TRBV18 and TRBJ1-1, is NAGVMQNPRHLVRRRGQEARLRCSPMKGHSHVYWYRQLPEEGLKFMVYLQKENIIDESGMPKERFSAEFPKEGPSILRIQQVVRGDSAAYFCASTGAMNTEAFFGQGTRLTVV.

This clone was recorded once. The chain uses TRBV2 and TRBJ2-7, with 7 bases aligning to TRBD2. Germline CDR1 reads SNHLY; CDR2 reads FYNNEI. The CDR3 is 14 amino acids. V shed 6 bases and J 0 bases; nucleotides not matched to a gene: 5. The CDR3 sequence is CASRPAGPSYEQYF. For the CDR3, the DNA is TGTGCCAGCAGGCCAGCGGGGCCCTCCTACGAGCAGTACTTC.

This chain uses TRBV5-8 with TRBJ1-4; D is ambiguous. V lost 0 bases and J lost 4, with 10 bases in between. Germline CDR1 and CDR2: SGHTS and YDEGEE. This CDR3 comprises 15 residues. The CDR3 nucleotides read TGTGCCAGCAGCTTGGCGGAGGAATATAATGAAAAACTGTTTTTT. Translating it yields CASSLAEEYNEKLFF. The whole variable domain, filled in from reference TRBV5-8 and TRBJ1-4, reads EAGVTQSPTHLIKTRGQQATLRCSPISGHTSVYWYQQALGLGLQFLLWYDEGEERNRGNFPPRFSGRQFPNYSSELNVNALELEDSALYLCASSLAEEYNEKLFFGSGTQLSVL.

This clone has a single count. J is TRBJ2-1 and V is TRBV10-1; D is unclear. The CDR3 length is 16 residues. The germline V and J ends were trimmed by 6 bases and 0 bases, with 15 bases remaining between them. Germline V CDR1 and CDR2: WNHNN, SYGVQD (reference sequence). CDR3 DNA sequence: TGCGCCAGCAGACTACGATTTGAATCCTCCTACAATGAGCAGTTCTTC. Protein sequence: CASRLRFESSYNEQFF.

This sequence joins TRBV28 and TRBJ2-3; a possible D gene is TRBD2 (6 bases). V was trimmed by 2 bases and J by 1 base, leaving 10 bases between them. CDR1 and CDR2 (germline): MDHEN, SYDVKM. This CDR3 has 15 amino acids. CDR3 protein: CASSLGAGRTDTQYF. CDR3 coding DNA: TGTGCCAGCAGTTTAGGAGCGGGCCGCACAGATACGCAGTATTTT.

The CDR3 bases are TGTGCCAGCAGTTTTGGCAGGGTCTACGAGCAGTACTTC. Protein: CASSFGRVYEQYF. The rearrangement links TRBV12-3 or TRBV12-4 to TRBJ2-7; D is possibly TRBD1 (5 bases). V gave up 3 bases and J gave up 3 bases, with 9 bases separating them. The CDR3 has 13 residues.

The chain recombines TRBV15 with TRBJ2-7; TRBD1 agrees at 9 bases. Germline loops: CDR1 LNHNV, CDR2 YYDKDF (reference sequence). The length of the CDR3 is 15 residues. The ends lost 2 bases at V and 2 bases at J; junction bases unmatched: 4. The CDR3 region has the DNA TGTGCCACCAGCAGATCACGGACAGGGGCCTACGAGCAGTACTTC. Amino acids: CATSRSRTGAYEQYF. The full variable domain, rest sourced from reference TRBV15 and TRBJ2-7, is DAMVIQNPRYQVTQFGKPVTLSCSQTLNHNVMYWYQQKSSQAPKLLFHYYDKDFNNEADTPDNFQSRRPNTSFCFLDIRSPGLGDTAMYLCATSRSRTGAYEQYFGPGTRLTVT.

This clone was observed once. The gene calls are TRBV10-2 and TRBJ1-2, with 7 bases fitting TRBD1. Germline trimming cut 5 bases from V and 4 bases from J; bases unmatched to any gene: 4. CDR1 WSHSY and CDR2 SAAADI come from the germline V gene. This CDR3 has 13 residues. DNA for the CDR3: TGCGCCAGCAGTCGCGACAGGGTCTATGGCTACACCTTC. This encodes CASSRDRVYGYTF.

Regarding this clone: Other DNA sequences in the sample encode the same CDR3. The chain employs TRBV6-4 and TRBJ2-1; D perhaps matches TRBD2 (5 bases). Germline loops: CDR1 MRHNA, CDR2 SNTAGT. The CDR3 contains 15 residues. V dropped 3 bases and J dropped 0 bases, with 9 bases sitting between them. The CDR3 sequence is CASSDGGSSYNEQFF. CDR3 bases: TGTGCCAGCAGTGATGGTGGGAGCTCCTACAATGAGCAGTTCTTC.

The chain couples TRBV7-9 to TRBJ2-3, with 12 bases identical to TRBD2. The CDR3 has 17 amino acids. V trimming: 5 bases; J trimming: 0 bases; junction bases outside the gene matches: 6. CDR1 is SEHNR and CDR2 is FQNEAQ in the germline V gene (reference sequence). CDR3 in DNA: TGTGCCAGCAGCCGGACTAGCGGGATCGCTAGCACAGATACGCAGTATTTT. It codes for CASSRTSGIASTDTQYF.

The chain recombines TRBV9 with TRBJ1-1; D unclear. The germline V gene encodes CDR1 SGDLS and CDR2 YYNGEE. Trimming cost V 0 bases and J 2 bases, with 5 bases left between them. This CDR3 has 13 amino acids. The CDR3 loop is CASSVGSNTEAFF. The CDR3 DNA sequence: TGTGCCAGCAGCGTAGGGAGTAACACTGAAGCTTTCTTT.

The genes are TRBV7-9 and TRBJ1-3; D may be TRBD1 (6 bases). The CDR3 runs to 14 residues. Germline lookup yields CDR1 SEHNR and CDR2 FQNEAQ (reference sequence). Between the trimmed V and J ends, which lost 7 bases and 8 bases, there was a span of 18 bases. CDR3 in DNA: TGTGCCAGCACCCAAGCAGGGCACAGGGACACCATATATTTT. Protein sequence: CASTQAGHRDTIYF.

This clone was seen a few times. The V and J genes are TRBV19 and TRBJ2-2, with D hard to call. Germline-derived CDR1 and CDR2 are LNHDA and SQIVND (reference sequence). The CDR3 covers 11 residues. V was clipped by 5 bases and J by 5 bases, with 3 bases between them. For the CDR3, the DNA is TGTGCCAGTAGTCGGACCGGGGAGCTGTTTTTT. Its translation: CASSRTGELFF.

The CDR3 DNA sequence: TGTGCCAGCAGTTACCCGAATTCACCCCTCCACTTT. Protein sequence: CASSYPNSPLHF. V usage is TRBV6-5 and J usage is TRBJ1-6; D is unclear. The CDR3 is 12 residues long. Trimming stripped 2 bases from V and 7 bases from J, with 3 bases between. Germline CDR1 is MNHEY and CDR2 is SVGAGI.

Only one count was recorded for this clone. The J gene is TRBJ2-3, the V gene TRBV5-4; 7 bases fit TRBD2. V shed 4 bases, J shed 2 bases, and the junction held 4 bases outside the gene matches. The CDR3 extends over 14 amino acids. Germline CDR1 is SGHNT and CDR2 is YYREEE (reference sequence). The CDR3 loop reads CASSPGLYTDTQYF. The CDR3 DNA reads TGTGCCAGCAGCCCGGGACTATACACAGATACGCAGTATTTT. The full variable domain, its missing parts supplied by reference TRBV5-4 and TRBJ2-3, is ETGVTQSPTHLIKTRGQQVTLRCSSQSGHNTVSWYQQALGQGPQFIFQYYREEENGRGNFPPRFSGLQFPNYSSELNVNALELDDSALYLCASSPGLYTDTQYFGPGTRLTVL.